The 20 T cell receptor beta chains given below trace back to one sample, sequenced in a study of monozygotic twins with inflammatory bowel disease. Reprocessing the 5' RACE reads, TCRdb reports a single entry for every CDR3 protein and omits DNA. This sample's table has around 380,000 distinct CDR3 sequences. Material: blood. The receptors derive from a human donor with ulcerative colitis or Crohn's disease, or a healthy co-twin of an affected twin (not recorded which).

This CDR3 is CASSLWVLGQRDSPLHF. The chain is built from TRBV27 and TRBJ1-6; TCRdb's D call of TRBD1 is untestable without DNA. The germline gives CDR1 MNHEY, CDR2 SMNVEV (reference sequence). The CDR3 length is 17 residues.

This chain's CDR3 is CASSSQGNTGELFF. J is TRBJ2-2 and V is TRBV12-3 or TRBV12-4; with no DNA, the TCRdb D assignment of TRBD1 cannot be verified. CDR3 length: 14 amino acids.

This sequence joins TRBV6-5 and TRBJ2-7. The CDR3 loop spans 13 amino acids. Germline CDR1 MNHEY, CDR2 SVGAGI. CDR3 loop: CAAQRTDSYEQYF.

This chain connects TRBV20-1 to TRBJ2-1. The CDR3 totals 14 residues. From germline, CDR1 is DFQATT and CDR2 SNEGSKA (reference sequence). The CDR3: CSARERSWHNEQFF.

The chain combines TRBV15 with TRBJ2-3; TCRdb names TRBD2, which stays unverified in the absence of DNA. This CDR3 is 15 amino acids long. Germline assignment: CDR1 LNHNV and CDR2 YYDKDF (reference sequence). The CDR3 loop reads CATSRASGSTDTQYF.

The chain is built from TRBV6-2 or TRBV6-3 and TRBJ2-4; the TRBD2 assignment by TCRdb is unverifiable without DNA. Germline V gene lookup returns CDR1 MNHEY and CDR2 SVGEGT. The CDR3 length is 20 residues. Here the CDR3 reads CASSYVTSGSSSLAKNIQYF.

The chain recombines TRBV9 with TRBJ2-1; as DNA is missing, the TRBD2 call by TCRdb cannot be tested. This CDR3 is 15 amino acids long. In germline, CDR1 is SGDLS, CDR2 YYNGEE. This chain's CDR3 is CASSARASGIDEQFF.

The CDR3 spells CASSQVATIDGYGYTF. The V and J genes are TRBV4-1 and TRBJ1-2. The CDR3 runs 16 residues. CDR1 and CDR2 from the germline V gene are MGHRA and YSYEKL.

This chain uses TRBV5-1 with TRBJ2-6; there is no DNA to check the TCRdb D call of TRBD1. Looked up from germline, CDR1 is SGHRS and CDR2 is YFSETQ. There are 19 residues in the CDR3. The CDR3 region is CASSFSPGTVSSGANVLTF.

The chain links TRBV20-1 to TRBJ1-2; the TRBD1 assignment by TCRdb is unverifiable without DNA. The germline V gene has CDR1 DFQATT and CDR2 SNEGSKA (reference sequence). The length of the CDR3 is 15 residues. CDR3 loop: CSARDPGSPNYGYTF.

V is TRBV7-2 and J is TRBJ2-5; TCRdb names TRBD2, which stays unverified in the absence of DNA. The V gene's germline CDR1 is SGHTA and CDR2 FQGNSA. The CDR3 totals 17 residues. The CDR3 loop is CASSFGLAGGPQETQYF.

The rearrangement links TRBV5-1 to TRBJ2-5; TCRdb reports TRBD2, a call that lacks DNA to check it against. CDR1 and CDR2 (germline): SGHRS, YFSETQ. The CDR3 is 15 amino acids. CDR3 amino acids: CATTLAGGPLETQYF.

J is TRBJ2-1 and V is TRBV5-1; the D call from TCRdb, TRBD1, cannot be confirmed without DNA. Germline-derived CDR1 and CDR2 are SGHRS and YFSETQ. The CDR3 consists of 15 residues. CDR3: CASSLWRTVNNEQFF.

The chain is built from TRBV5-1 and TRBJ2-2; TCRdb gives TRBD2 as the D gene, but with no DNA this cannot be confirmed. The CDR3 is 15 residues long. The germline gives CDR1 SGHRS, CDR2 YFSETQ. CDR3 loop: CASSLSGRALGELFF.

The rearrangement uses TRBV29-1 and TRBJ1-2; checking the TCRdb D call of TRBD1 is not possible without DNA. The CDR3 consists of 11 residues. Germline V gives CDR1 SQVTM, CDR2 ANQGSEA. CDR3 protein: CSVGSGGGYTF. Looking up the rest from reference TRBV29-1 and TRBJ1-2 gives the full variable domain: SAVISQKPSRDICQRGTSLTIQCQVDSQVTMMFWYRQQPGQSLTLIATANQGSEATYESGFVIDKFPISRPNLTFSTLTVSNMSPEDSSIYLCSVGSGGGYTFGSGTRLTVV.

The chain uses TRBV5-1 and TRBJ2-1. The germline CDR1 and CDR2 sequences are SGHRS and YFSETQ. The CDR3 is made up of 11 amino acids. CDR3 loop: CASSYLDAEFF.

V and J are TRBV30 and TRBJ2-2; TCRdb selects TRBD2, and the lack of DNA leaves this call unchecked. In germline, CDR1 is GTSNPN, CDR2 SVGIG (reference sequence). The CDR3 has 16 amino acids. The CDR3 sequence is CAWKVRRLSSTGELFF.

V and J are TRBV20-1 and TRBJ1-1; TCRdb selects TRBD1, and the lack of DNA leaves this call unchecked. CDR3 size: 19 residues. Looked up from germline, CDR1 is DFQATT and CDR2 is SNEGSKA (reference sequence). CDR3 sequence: CSARDPVLQGYESGTEAFF.

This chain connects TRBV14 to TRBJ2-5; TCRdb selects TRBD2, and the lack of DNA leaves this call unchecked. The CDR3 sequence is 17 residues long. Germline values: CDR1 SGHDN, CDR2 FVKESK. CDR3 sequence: CASSPGRTSGSRETQYF.

The CDR3: CSAVDRGLGYGYTF. V and J are TRBV20-1 and TRBJ1-2; TCRdb reports TRBD1, a call that lacks DNA to check it against. This CDR3 region has 14 residues. CDR1 DFQATT and CDR2 SNEGSKA come from the germline V gene (reference sequence).